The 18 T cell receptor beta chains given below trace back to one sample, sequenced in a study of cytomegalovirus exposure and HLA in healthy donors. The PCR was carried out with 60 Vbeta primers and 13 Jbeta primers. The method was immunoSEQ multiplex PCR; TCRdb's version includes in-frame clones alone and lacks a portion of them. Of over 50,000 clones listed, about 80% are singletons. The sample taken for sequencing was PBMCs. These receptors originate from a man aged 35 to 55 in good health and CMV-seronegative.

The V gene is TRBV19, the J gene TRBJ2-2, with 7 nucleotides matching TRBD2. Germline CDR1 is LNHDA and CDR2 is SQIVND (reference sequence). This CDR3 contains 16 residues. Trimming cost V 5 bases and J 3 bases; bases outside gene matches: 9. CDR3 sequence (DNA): TGTGCCAGTAGTTATCCCACTAGCGTGGACACCGGGGAGCTGTTTTTT. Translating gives CASSYPTSVDTGELFF.

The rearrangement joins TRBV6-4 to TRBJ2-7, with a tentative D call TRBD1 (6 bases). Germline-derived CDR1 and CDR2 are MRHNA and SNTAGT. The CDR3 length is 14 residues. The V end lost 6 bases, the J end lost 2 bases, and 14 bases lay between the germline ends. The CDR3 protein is CASRIRQETYEQYV. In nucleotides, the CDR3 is TGTGCCAGCAGAATACGACAGGAGACCTACGAGCAGTACGTC.

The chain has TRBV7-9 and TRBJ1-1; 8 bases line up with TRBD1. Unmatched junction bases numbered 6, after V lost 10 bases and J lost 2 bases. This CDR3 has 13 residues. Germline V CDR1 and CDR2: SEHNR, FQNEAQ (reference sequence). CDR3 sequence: CATVTGVNTEAFF. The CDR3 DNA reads TGTGCCACCGTGACAGGGGTTAACACTGAAGCTTTCTTT.

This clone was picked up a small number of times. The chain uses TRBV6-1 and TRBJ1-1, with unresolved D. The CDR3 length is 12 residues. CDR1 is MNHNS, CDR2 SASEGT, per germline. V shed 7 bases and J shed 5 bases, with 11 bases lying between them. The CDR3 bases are TGTGCCAGCAAATACTTGAGGACTGAAGCTTTCTTT. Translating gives CASKYLRTEAFF.

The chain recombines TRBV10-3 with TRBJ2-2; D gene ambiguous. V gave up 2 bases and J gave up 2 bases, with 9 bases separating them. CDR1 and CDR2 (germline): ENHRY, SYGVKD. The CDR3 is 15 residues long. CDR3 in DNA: TGTGCCATCAGTGAGATGACAATTAACACCGGGGAGCTGTTTTTT. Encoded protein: CAISEMTINTGELFF.

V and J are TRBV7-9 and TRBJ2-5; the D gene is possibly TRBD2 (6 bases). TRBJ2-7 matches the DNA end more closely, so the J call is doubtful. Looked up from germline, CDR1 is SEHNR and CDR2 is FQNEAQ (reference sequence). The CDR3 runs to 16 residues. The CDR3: CASSLDGTPGSYEQYF. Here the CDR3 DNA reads TGTGCCAGCAGCTTAGACGGGACTCCGGGCTCCTACGAGCAGTACTTC.

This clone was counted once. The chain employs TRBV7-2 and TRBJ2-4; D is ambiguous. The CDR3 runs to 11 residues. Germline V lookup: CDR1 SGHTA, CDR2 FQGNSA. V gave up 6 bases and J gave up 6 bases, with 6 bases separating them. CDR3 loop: CASSPGNIQYF. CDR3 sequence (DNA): TGTGCCAGCAGTCCGGGAAACATTCAGTACTTC.

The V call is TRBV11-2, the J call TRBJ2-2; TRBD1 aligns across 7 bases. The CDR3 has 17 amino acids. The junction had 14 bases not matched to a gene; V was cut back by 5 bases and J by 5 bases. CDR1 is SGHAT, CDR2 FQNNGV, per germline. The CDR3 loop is CASSHPKDRRRTGELFF. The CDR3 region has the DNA TGTGCCAGCAGCCATCCTAAGGACAGGCGGAGGACCGGGGAGCTGTTTTTT.

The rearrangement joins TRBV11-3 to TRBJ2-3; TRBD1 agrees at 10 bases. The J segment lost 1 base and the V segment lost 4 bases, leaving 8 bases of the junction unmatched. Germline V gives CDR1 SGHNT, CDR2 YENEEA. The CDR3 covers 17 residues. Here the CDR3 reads CASSSPGQGTRTDTQYF. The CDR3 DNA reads TGTGCCAGCAGCTCACCGGGACAGGGGACTCGCACAGATACGCAGTATTTT. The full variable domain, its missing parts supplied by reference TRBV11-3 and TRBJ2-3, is EAGVVQSPRYKIIEKKQPVAFWCNPISGHNTLYWYLQNLGQGPELLIRYENEEAVDDSQLPKDRFSAERLKGVDSTLKIQPAELGDSAVYLCASSSPGQGTRTDTQYFGPGTRLTVL.

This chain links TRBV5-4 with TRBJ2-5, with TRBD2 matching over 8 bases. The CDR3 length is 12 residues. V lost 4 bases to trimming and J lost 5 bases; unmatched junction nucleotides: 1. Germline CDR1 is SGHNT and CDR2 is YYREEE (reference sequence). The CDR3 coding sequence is TGTGCCAGCAGCCGGGGGGGGGAGACCCAGTACTTC. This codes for CASSRGGETQYF.

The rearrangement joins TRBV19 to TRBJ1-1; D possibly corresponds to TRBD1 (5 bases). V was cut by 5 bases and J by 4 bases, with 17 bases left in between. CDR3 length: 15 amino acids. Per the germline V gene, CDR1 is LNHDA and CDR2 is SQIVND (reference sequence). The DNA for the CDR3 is TGTGCCAGTAGTGTACAGCAGGGAGGAGGCACTGAAGCTTTCTTT. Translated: CASSVQQGGGTEAFF.

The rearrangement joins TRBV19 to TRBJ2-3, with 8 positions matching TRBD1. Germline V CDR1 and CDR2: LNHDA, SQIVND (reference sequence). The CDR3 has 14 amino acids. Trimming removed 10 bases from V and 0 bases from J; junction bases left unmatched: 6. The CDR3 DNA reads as TGTGCCACGGGGACAGGACCTAGCACAGATACGCAGTATTTT. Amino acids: CATGTGPSTDTQYF.

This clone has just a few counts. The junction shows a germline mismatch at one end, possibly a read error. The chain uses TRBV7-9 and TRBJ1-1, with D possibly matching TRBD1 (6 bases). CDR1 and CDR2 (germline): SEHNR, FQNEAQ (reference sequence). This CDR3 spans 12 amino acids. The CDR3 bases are TGTTCCAGCAGCTTAGGGAACAGGGTAGCTTTCTTT. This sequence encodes CSSSLGNRVAFF.

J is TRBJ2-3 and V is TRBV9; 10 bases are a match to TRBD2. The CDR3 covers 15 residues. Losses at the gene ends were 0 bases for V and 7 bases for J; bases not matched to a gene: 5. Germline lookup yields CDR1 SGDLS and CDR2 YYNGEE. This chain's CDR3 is CASSVVASGGYTQYF. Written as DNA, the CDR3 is TGTGCCAGCAGCGTAGTGGCTAGCGGGGGATATACGCAGTATTTT.

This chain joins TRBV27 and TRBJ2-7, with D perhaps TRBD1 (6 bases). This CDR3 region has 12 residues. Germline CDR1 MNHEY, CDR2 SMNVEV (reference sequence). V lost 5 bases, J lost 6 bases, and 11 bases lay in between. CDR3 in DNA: TGTGCCAGCAGTACAGGGAACGGCGAGCAGTACGTC. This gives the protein CASSTGNGEQYV.

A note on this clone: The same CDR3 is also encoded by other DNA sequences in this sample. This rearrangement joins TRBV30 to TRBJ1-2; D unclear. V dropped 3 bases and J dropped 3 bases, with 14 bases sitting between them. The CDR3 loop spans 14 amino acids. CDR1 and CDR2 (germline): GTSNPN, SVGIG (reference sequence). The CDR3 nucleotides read TGTGCCTGGAGCGTATCCCGCCAGGACTATGGCTACACCTTC. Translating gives CAWSVSRQDYGYTF.

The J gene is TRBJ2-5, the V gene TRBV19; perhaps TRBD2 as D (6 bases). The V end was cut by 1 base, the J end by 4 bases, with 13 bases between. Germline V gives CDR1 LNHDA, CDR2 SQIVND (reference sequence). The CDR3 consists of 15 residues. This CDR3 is CASSIGGALGETQYF. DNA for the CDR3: TGTGCCAGTAGTATAGGCGGGGCGCTGGGAGAGACCCAGTACTTC.

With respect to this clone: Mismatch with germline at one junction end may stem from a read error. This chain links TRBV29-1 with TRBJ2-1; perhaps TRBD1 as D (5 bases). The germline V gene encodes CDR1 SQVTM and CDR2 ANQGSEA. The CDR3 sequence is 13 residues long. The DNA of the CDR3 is TGCAGCGCTGAACAGGTTTCCTACAATGAGCAGTTCTTC. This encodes CSAEQVSYNEQFF.